These 10 T cell receptor beta chains came from one sample sequenced in a study of cytomegalovirus exposure and HLA in healthy donors. The PCR contained 60 Vbeta and 13 Jbeta primers. TCRdb keeps only in-frame clones here, not all; method: immunoSEQ multiplex PCR. In the table there are over 90,000 clones, approximately 75% of which are singletons. The sequencing input was PBMCs. The origin of the receptors is a female donor in good health and CMV-seropositive.

This clone was detected only once. This sequence joins TRBV7-2 and TRBJ2-3, with 11 bases that match TRBD2. The junction had 4 bases not matched to a gene; V was cut back by 4 bases and J by 4 bases. Germline values: CDR1 SGHTA, CDR2 FQGNSA. The CDR3 is 15 residues long. The CDR3 is CASSSSGGLSDTQYF. The CDR3 DNA reads as TGTGCCAGCAGCTCTAGCGGGGGGCTCTCAGATACGCAGTATTTT.

The table lists this clone with a count of one. This chain connects TRBV7-2 to TRBJ1-1; D may be TRBD1 (5 bases). The CDR3 runs to 13 residues. The V and J ends lost 7 bases and 1 base respectively, with 10 bases between them. The germline V gene has CDR1 SGHTA and CDR2 FQGNSA. This CDR3 reads CASTWRGNTEAFF. The CDR3 coding sequence is TGTGCCAGCACCTGGAGGGGGAACACTGAAGCTTTCTTT.

This clone was seen more than once but under ten times. The rearrangement links TRBV27 to TRBJ2-7; D is possibly TRBD2 (6 bases). Germline-derived CDR1 and CDR2 are MNHEY and SMNVEV (reference sequence). This CDR3 is built from 15 residues. Trimming pared 1 base from V and 6 bases from J, leaving 16 bases between. CDR3 protein: CASSLFRAERVEQYF. Here the CDR3 DNA reads TGTGCCAGCAGTTTATTTCGTGCCGAGCGGGTCGAGCAGTACTTC.

CDR3 in amino acids: CASSLLPGGNTEAFF. CDR3 sequence (DNA): TGTGCCAGCAGCTTGCTGCCAGGGGGTAACACTGAAGCTTTCTTT. The chain is built from TRBV7-2 and TRBJ1-1, with 7 bases fitting TRBD1. Trimming took 3 bases from V and 2 from J; bases not matched to a gene: 6. This CDR3 is built from 15 residues. The germline gives CDR1 SGHTA, CDR2 FQGNSA.

This chain connects TRBV9 to TRBJ2-3; 11 nucleotides line up with TRBD1. The germline gives CDR1 SGDLS, CDR2 YYNGEE. The CDR3 is 16 residues long. V was pared by 2 bases and J by 3 bases, with 5 bases of the junction left unmatched. The CDR3 DNA follows: TGTGCCAGCAGCGTCGCCGGGACAGGGGGGACAGATACGCAGTATTTT. Amino acid sequence: CASSVAGTGGTDTQYF.

V and J are TRBV29-1 and TRBJ2-7, with 7 bases matching TRBD1. Germline-derived CDR1 and CDR2 are SQVTM and ANQGSEA. This CDR3 comprises 14 residues. V was pared by 4 bases and J by 4 bases, with 10 bases of the junction left unmatched. The CDR3 loop is CSVARGIDPYEQYF. CDR3 nucleotide sequence: TGCAGCGTTGCCAGGGGGATAGACCCATACGAGCAGTACTTC.

This clone has just one count. This chain joins TRBV4-2 and TRBJ2-1; 11 positions agree with TRBD2. Losses at the gene ends were 1 base for V and 7 bases for J; bases not matched to a gene: 9. This CDR3 is 17 amino acids long. Germline loops: CDR1 LGHNA, CDR2 YNFKEQ. The CDR3: CASSQAPSGGPRNEQFF. The CDR3 nucleotides read TGTGCCAGCAGCCAAGCCCCTAGCGGGGGGCCACGGAATGAGCAGTTCTTC.

The genes are TRBV30 and TRBJ2-2; 8 bases are a match to TRBD2. V trimming: 4 bases; J trimming: 6 bases; junction bases outside the gene matches: 10. In germline, CDR1 is GTSNPN, CDR2 SVGIG (reference sequence). CDR3 length equals 15 residues. The CDR3 DNA reads TGTGCCTGGACCAAGATTAGCGGGGCATCCGGGGAGCTGTTTTTT. Translating it yields CAWTKISGASGELFF.

The rearrangement joins TRBV6-5 to TRBJ1-1, with D possibly matching TRBD1 (5 bases). The germline CDR1 and CDR2 sequences are MNHEY and SVGAGI. V lost 5 bases to trimming and J lost 5 bases, with 18 bases between them. This CDR3 comprises 15 residues. The CDR3 DNA reads as TGTGCCAGCAGTCCACCGGGACCCGGGAGGACTGAAGCTTTCTTT. Protein sequence: CASSPPGPGRTEAFF.

This clone is a singleton in its sample. The V and J genes are TRBV2 and TRBJ2-2; D perhaps matches TRBD1 (5 bases). This CDR3 comprises 14 residues. The ends were cut back, 7 bases at V and 5 bases at J, with 14 bases in the middle. Per the germline V gene, CDR1 is SNHLY and CDR2 is FYNNEI. CDR3 residues: CASTLYPGTGELFF. The DNA of the CDR3 is TGTGCCAGCACACTCTATCCAGGGACCGGGGAGCTGTTTTTT. Using reference TRBV2 and TRBJ2-2 for the parts outside the CDR3, the full variable domain is EPEVTQTPSHQVTQMGQEVILRCVPISNHLYFYWYRQILGQKVEFLVSFYNNEISEKSEIFDDQFSVERPDGSNFTLKIRSTKLEDSAMYFCASTLYPGTGELFFGEGSRLTVL.